Only a few counts were recorded for the clone carrying this T cell receptor beta chain. The antigen is unknown. The data originate from a study of cytomegalovirus exposure and HLA in healthy donors. In the PCR, 60 Vbeta and 13 Jbeta primers were used. Data came from immunoSEQ multiplex PCR; TCRdb stores just in-frame clones and leaves some out. The sample yields some 99,000 clones, roughly 79% seen once. CDR1 is MNHEY, CDR2 SMNVEV, per germline (reference sequence). Trimming took off 3 bases at V and 3 bases at J, with 12 bases between the two ends. The CDR3 has 14 residues. General observations from the study: Several of the most significant clusters were apparently associated with common viral pathogens in a later analysis.

The sequenced sample was PBMCs. The chain uses TRBV27 and TRBJ2-7; TRBD2 is a possible D gene (6 bases). The sequence was collected from a woman aged 30 to 39 in good health and CMV-seronegative. The CDR3 region is CASSFGGSYYEQYF. CDR3 nucleotides: TGTGCCAGCAGTTTCGGAGGGAGTTACTACGAGCAGTACTTC.